Below, 32 T cell receptor beta chains from the same sample are listed, as sequenced in a study of identical twins. TCRdb re-called the 5' RACE reads through MiXCR, storing one row per CDR3 protein. The table records approximately 600,000 distinct CDR3 sequences, approximately 10% of them present only once. The same data also went into a second study, on yellow fever vaccine responses in identical twins.

Sequenced: PBMCs. These receptors came from a young woman in good health.

The table lists this clonotype with a few counts. The chain couples TRBV10-3 to TRBJ2-1, with 9 bases fitting TRBD2. CDR3 length: 13 amino acids. The V and J ends lost 10 bases and 4 bases, in that order; junction bases with no gene match: 5. The V gene's germline CDR1 is ENHRY and CDR2 SYGVKD. CDR3 loop: CASTGLAYNEQFF. The CDR3 nucleotides read TGTGCCAGTACGGGACTAGCTTACAATGAGCAGTTCTTC.

CDR3 sequence (DNA): TGTGCCAGCGGCTCAGGGGGCCGTTCCTACAATGAGCAGTTCTTC. Its translation is CASGSGGRSYNEQFF. The chain is built from TRBV4-2 and TRBJ2-1; TRBD1 agrees at 8 bases. V dropped 8 bases and J dropped 1; count of bases not matched to a gene: 7. Looked up from germline, CDR1 is LGHNA and CDR2 is YNFKEQ. The CDR3 extends over 15 amino acids.

The chain recombines TRBV6-1 with TRBJ2-7; 11 nucleotides match TRBD2. Trimming took 6 bases from V and 0 from J; bases not matched to a gene: 4. The CDR3 covers 15 residues. Germline V gene data show CDR1 as MNHNS and CDR2 as SASEGT. The CDR3 reads CASRLAGDLSYEQYF. The CDR3 region has the DNA TGTGCCAGCAGACTAGCGGGAGACCTCTCCTACGAGCAGTACTTC.

The genes are TRBV7-9 and TRBJ2-2, with D possibly matching TRBD2 (6 bases). Germline CDR1 reads SEHNR; CDR2 reads FQNEAQ (reference sequence). The CDR3 runs to 15 residues. V was pared by 5 bases and J by 0 bases, with 10 bases between. CDR3 sequence reads: CASSPGDANTGELFF. For the CDR3, the DNA is TGTGCCAGCAGCCCGGGGGACGCGAACACCGGGGAGCTGTTTTTT.

There are a few counts of this clonotype. The chain joins TRBV14 to TRBJ2-5; D not resolved. The CDR3 contains 14 residues. V lost 1 base and J lost 4, with 10 bases in between. Germline V gene data show CDR1 as SGHDN and CDR2 as FVKESK. CDR3 loop: CASSQVIFPETQYF. DNA of the CDR3: TGTGCCAGCAGCCAAGTGATCTTCCCAGAGACCCAGTACTTC.

This clonotype occurred many times. The rearrangement joins TRBV28 to TRBJ1-1; tentative D call: TRBD1 (6 bases). The CDR3 runs to 12 residues. The V end lost 5 bases, the J end lost 5 bases, and 9 bases lay between the germline ends. CDR1 is MDHEN and CDR2 is SYDVKM in the germline V gene. The CDR3, as DNA: TGTGCCAGCAGTCGCAGGGGAACTGAAGCTTTCTTT. Encoded protein: CASSRRGTEAFF.

The V and J genes are TRBV7-3 and TRBJ2-6, with D perhaps given as TRBD1 or TRBD2 (5 bases each). Trimming pared 3 bases from V and 1 base from J, leaving 7 bases between. CDR1 is SGHTA, CDR2 FQGTGA, per germline. The CDR3 runs 15 residues. As DNA, the CDR3 is TGTGCCAGCAGCTTCGGGACGTCTGGGGCCAACGTCCTGACTTTC. It translates to CASSFGTSGANVLTF.

This clonotype has a count of ten or more. The CDR3 DNA reads as TGTGCCAGCAGTGAAGGGCTCCAATTAGCCAAAAACATTCAGTACTTC. It specifies CASSEGLQLAKNIQYF. The V and J genes are TRBV12-3 or TRBV12-4 and TRBJ2-4; D gene uncertain. The V and J ends lost 5 bases and 0 bases respectively, with 14 bases between them. CDR3 length: 16 amino acids.

In this sample, this clonotype turned up many times. The CDR3 here is CASSSTWDRTYNEQFF. In DNA, the CDR3 is TGTGCCAGCAGTTCTACATGGGACAGGACCTACAATGAGCAGTTCTTC. The rearrangement joins TRBV12-3 or TRBV12-4 to TRBJ2-1; TRBD1 agrees at 8 bases. With V trimmed by 4 bases and J by 2 bases, 7 bases remained unmatched. The length of the CDR3 is 16 residues.

The rearrangement links TRBV3-1 to TRBJ2-5; no clear D gene. V shed 4 bases and J shed 4 bases, with 7 bases lying between them. Germline CDR1 LGHDT, CDR2 YNNKEL (reference sequence). This CDR3 is built from 12 residues. In DNA form, the CDR3 reads TGTGCCAGCAGCCGGCTGCGAGAGACCCAGTACTTC. Translating gives CASSRLRETQYF.

This clonotype came up a few times. The chain uses TRBV24-1 and TRBJ2-3; D is uncertain. The V and J ends lost 4 bases and 9 bases respectively, with 7 bases between them. Germline CDR1 KGHDR, CDR2 SFDVKD. The CDR3 has 11 residues. CDR3 residues: CATSESTTQYF. The DNA for the CDR3 is TGTGCCACCAGTGAGTCTACCACGCAGTATTTT.

This clonotype was seen a handful of times. The chain has TRBV11-2 and TRBJ1-6; D unresolved. The CDR3 is 17 residues long. Germline values: CDR1 SGHAT, CDR2 FQNNGV. V was shortened by 0 bases and J by 7 bases, with 16 bases between the two germline ends. CDR3 sequence (DNA): TGTGCCAGCAGCTTAGATTCCCTGGCAGGAAACAATTCACCCCTCCACTTT. It codes for CASSLDSLAGNNSPLHF.

The rearrangement links TRBV15 to TRBJ2-5, with a tentative D call TRBD2 (6 bases). The germline V gene encodes CDR1 LNHNV and CDR2 YYDKDF (reference sequence). The V end was cut by 5 bases, the J end by 7 bases, with 17 bases between. This CDR3 contains 14 residues. The CDR3 DNA sequence: TGTGCCACCAGCCCTTCGGGTCGGGGGACGACCCAGTACTTC. This gives the protein CATSPSGRGTTQYF.

This clonotype came up many times. The CDR3 loop reads CATSGSADTGELFF. In DNA, the CDR3 is TGTGCCACCAGTGGAAGCGCAGACACCGGGGAGCTGTTTTTT. The chain links TRBV24-1 to TRBJ2-2; D gene uncertain. The CDR3 loop spans 14 amino acids. Per the germline V gene, CDR1 is KGHDR and CDR2 is SFDVKD. Trimming stripped 5 bases from V and 3 bases from J, with 9 bases between.

The chain joins TRBV12-3 or TRBV12-4 to TRBJ2-5; TRBD1 agrees at 9 bases. The V and J ends lost 1 base and 2 bases, in that order; junction bases with no gene match: 5. This CDR3 has 16 amino acids. The CDR3: CASSLDRQGVQETQYF. CDR3 in DNA: TGTGCCAGCAGTTTAGACCGACAGGGGGTTCAAGAGACCCAGTACTTC.

This clonotype was counted only a few times. The chain joins TRBV6-4 to TRBJ2-3, with 9 bases matching TRBD2. Per germline, CDR1 MRHNA and CDR2 SNTAGT. The CDR3 runs 15 residues. V was clipped by 4 bases and J by 4 bases; unmatched bases: 6. CDR3 sequence: CASSAASGEADTQYF. The CDR3 DNA sequence: TGTGCCAGCAGTGCGGCTAGCGGGGAAGCAGATACGCAGTATTTT.

The V gene is TRBV20-1, the J gene TRBJ2-1, with D uncertain. The CDR3 consists of 14 residues. Germline V gene sequence: CDR1 DFQATT, CDR2 SNEGSKA (reference sequence). Trimming removed 7 bases from V and 0 bases from J, with 13 bases in between. The CDR3 nucleotides read TGCAGTGGGCGGACGTCGAGCTCCTACAATGAGCAGTTCTTC. Translation gives CSGRTSSSYNEQFF.

This clonotype was recorded at least ten times. The chain uses TRBV7-9 and TRBJ2-1, with TRBD1 as a possible D gene (5 bases). V was cut by 0 bases and J by 5 bases, with 11 bases left in between. Germline CDR1 is SEHNR and CDR2 is FQNEAQ (reference sequence). The CDR3 is made up of 15 amino acids. The CDR3 nucleotides are TGTGCCAGCAGCTTAGCTTGGCAGGGTGACAATGAGCAGTTCTTC. Protein product: CASSLAWQGDNEQFF.

This clonotype was detected ten times or more. The chain recombines TRBV24-1 with TRBJ2-1; maybe TRBD1 (6 bases). V was trimmed by 6 bases and J by 6 bases, leaving 11 bases between them. CDR1 and CDR2 (germline): KGHDR, SFDVKD. The CDR3 runs 13 residues. As DNA, the CDR3 is TGTGCCACCAGTAGTCCAGGGGTCAATGAGCAGTTCTTC. Translated, it gives CATSSPGVNEQFF.

This clonotype has only a few counts. The rearrangement joins TRBV3-1 to TRBJ2-7; 7 bases are shared with TRBD1. V lost 2 bases to trimming and J lost 6 bases; unmatched junction nucleotides: 4. This CDR3 is 13 amino acids long. The germline V gene has CDR1 LGHDT and CDR2 YNNKEL (reference sequence). In nucleotides, the CDR3 is TGTGCCAGCAGCCAACGACAGGGTGGCGAGCAGTACTTC. Its translation: CASSQRQGGEQYF.

This clonotype was seen many times. The chain recombines TRBV5-6 with TRBJ2-3; D is possibly TRBD2 (6 bases). The V and J ends lost 1 base and 2 bases respectively, with 26 bases between them. This CDR3 has 20 residues. The V gene's germline CDR1 is SGHDT and CDR2 YYEEEE. CDR3 loop: CASSLLFGRSHAGNTDTQYF. The DNA of the CDR3 is TGTGCCAGCAGCTTGTTGTTCGGCAGGTCCCACGCGGGGAACACAGATACGCAGTATTTT.

This clonotype was observed a handful of times. The V and J genes are TRBV11-2 and TRBJ2-4; 13 bases match TRBD2. The CDR3 runs 21 residues. Germline-derived CDR1 and CDR2 are SGHAT and FQNNGV. With V trimmed by 1 base and J by 2 bases, 14 bases remained unmatched. The CDR3 protein is CASSLGSGLAGVGGTKNIQYF. CDR3 sequence (DNA): TGTGCCAGCAGCTTAGGTAGCGGACTAGCGGGAGTTGGGGGCACCAAAAACATTCAGTACTTC.

The V call is TRBV10-3, the J call TRBJ2-1; 14 nucleotides agree with TRBD2. Trimming removed 6 bases from V and 6 bases from J; junction bases left unmatched: 4. Germline V gene lookup returns CDR1 ENHRY and CDR2 SYGVKD. There are 15 residues in the CDR3. The CDR3 region has the DNA TGTGCCATCAGCCCCGGGACTAGCGGGGGCAATGAGCAGTTCTTC. Amino acid sequence: CAISPGTSGGNEQFF.

The table lists this clonotype with many counts. The chain is built from TRBV6-2 or TRBV6-3 and TRBJ2-1; weak D call: TRBD2 (5 bases). The CDR3 loop spans 12 amino acids. Looked up from germline, CDR1 is MNHEY and CDR2 is SVGEGT. Trimming stripped 5 bases from V and 6 bases from J, with 8 bases between. The CDR3 coding sequence is TGTGCCAGCAGTCCTACTAGCAATGAGCAGTTCTTC. It is translated as CASSPTSNEQFF.

The rearrangement uses TRBV6-4 and TRBJ2-3, with 7 bases matching TRBD1. With 7 bases clipped from V and 3 bases from J, the junction kept 7 bases outside the gene matches. This CDR3 spans 14 amino acids. Germline-derived CDR1 and CDR2 are MRHNA and SNTAGT. The CDR3 coding sequence is TGTGCCAGCAAGAAAGACAGGGCGACAGATACGCAGTATTTT. Amino acids: CASKKDRATDTQYF.

This chain joins TRBV12-3 or TRBV12-4 and TRBJ2-2; D is possibly TRBD1 or TRBD2 (6 bases each). V was pared by 6 bases and J by 7 bases, with 15 bases between. The CDR3 runs 14 residues. The CDR3 DNA reads as TGTGCCAGCAGACCTGACAGGCGGGACGGGGAGCTGTTTTTT. Residues: CASRPDRRDGELFF.

The CDR3 bases are TGTGCCAGCAGCACTTATAAGGCGGGGGACAGGGACCTCCCTCCAAACACCATATATTTT. It translates to CASSTYKAGDRDLPPNTIYF. The rearrangement uses TRBV7-3 and TRBJ1-3; 9 nucleotides align to TRBD1. The germline V gene encodes CDR1 SGHTA and CDR2 FQGTGA. Unmatched junction bases numbered 23, after V lost 5 bases and J lost 6 bases. The CDR3 runs 20 residues.

This chain uses TRBV7-2 with TRBJ2-7; 9 bases fit TRBD1. There are 13 residues in the CDR3. Germline V gene lookup returns CDR1 SGHTA and CDR2 FQGNSA. V was clipped by 5 bases and J by 6 bases; unmatched bases: 5. The CDR3 loop is CASSRTGESEQYF. DNA of the CDR3: TGTGCCAGCAGCCGGACAGGGGAAAGCGAGCAGTACTTC. The variable domain in full, with the rest retrieved from reference TRBV7-2 and TRBJ2-7, is GAGVSQSPSNKVTEKGKDVELRCDPISGHTALYWYRQSLGQGLEFLIYFQGNSAPDKSGLPSDRFSAERTGGSVSTLTIQRTQQEDSAVYLCASSRTGESEQYFGPGTRLTVT.

This clonotype was picked up many times. This chain connects TRBV9 to TRBJ2-1, with 11 bases lining up with TRBD2. The CDR3 sequence is 19 residues long. V was pared by 3 bases and J by 0 bases, with 11 bases of the junction left unmatched. CDR1 and CDR2 from the germline V gene are SGDLS and YYNGEE. For the CDR3, the DNA is TGTGCCAGCAGCGATCCGACTAGCGGGATGGCAAGCTCCTACAATGAGCAGTTCTTC. It specifies CASSDPTSGMASSYNEQFF.

This clonotype was seen more than once but under ten times. The chain has TRBV20-1 and TRBJ2-7, with D perhaps TRBD1 (6 bases). V was clipped by 1 base and J by 1 base, with 8 bases between them. Germline V gene data show CDR1 as DFQATT and CDR2 as SNEGSKA (reference sequence). The length of the CDR3 is 13 residues. The chain's CDR3 is CSARGQGSYEQYF. The CDR3 DNA reads as TGCAGTGCTAGAGGTCAGGGGTCCTACGAGCAGTACTTC.

In this sample, this clonotype turned up a few times. The rearrangement uses TRBV6-1 and TRBJ2-4; D unclear. This CDR3 region has 14 residues. The V end was cut by 7 bases, the J end by 0 bases, with 10 bases between. Germline CDR1 and CDR2: MNHNS and SASEGT. The CDR3, as DNA: TGTGCCAGCATGGCGAAATTAGCCAAAAACATTCAGTACTTC. This codes for CASMAKLAKNIQYF.

This clonotype was found many times. This sequence joins TRBV30 and TRBJ2-7, with D uncertain. Germline CDR1 and CDR2: GTSNPN and SVGIG (reference sequence). This CDR3 region has 14 residues. V was trimmed by 2 bases and J by 0 bases, leaving 11 bases between them. The chain's CDR3 is CAWSYVLSSYEQYF. The CDR3 nucleotides are TGTGCCTGGAGTTACGTTCTCAGCTCCTACGAGCAGTACTTC.